This T cell receptor (beta chain) is from a study of early T cells in non-severe SARS-CoV-2 infection. Study details: Sequencing was performed on bulk RNA from unsorted whole blood, leaving chains unpaired.

The protocol attached unique molecular identifiers to individual cDNA molecules. Each CDR3 protein is one row after TCRdb ran MiXCR on the 5' RACE reads. The table has 20,000 to 25,000 distinct CDR3 sequences, around 4.2% seen once; the top ten hold 7.8%. This clonotype was found many times. Its antigen is currently unknown. Broader study findings: Reliance on VDJdb matching favored anti-spike CD8 responses; private and CD4 specificities were missed.

The V end was cut by 6 bases, the J end by 1 base, with 9 bases between. The CDR3 consists of 12 residues. In germline, CDR1 is DFQATT, CDR2 SNEGSKA (reference sequence). The TCR sequence derives from an adult who was a healthcare worker with PCR-confirmed SARS-CoV-2 infection or an uninfected control (not recorded which). Sample: whole blood. The chain is built from TRBV20-1 and TRBJ2-5; D may be TRBD2 (5 bases). Here the CDR3 DNA reads TGCAGTGCGGGGAGATTCCAAGAGACCCAGTACTTC. Protein sequence: CSAGRFQETQYF.